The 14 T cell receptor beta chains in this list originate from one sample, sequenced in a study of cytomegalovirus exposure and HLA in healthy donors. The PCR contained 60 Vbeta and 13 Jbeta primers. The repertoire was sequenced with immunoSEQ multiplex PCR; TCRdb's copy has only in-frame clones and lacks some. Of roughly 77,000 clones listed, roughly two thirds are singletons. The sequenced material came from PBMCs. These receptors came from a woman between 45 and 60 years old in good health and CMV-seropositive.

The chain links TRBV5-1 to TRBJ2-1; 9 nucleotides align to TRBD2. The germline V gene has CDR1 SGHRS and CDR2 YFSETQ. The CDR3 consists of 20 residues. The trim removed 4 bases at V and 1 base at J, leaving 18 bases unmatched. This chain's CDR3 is CASSQFPADSRGGSYNEQFF. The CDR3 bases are TGCGCCAGCAGCCAATTCCCCGCTGACTCGCGGGGGGGGTCCTACAATGAGCAGTTCTTC.

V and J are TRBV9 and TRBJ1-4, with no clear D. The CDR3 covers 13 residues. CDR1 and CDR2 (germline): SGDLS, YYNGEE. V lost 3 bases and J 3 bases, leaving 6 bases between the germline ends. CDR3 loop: CASSESANEKLFF. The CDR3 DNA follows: TGTGCCAGCAGCGAGTCGGCTAATGAAAAACTGTTTTTT.

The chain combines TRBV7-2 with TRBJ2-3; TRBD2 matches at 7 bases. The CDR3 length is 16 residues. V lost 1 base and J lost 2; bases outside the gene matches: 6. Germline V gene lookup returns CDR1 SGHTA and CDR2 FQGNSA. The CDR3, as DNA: TGTGCCAGCAGCTTAGGCGGGGGTTCTAACACAGATACGCAGTATTTT. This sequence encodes CASSLGGGSNTDTQYF. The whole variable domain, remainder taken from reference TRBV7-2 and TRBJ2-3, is GAGVSQSPSNKVTEKGKDVELRCDPISGHTALYWYRQSLGQGLEFLIYFQGNSAPDKSGLPSDRFSAERTGGSVSTLTIQRTQQEDSAVYLCASSLGGGSNTDTQYFGPGTRLTVL.

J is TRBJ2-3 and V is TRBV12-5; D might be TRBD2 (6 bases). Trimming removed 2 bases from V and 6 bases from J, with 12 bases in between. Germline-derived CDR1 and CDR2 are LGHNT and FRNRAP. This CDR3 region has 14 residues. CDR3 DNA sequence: TGTGCTAGTGGTTTGTTGCGGGGCCTTGATACGCAGTATTTT. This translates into CASGLLRGLDTQYF.

CDR3 DNA: TGTGCCAGCAGTTTACCAAAGGGACAGACCACTGAAGCTTTCTTT. This codes for CASSLPKGQTTEAFF. This chain connects TRBV28 to TRBJ1-1; 7 bases are shared with TRBD1. From germline, CDR1 is MDHEN and CDR2 SYDVKM. Germline trimming cut 2 bases from V and 4 bases from J; bases unmatched to any gene: 7. The CDR3 consists of 15 residues.

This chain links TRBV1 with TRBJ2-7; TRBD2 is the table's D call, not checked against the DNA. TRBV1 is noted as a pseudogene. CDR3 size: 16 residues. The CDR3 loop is CTSSQDGLADSYEQYV. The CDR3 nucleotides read TGCACCAGCAGCCAGGACGGACTAGCGGACTCCTACGAGCAGTACGTC.

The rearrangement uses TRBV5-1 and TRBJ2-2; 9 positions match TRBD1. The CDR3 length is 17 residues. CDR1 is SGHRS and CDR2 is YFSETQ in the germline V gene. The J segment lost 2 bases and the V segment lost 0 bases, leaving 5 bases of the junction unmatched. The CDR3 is CASSLGPQGANTGELFF. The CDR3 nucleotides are TGCGCCAGCAGCTTGGGCCCACAGGGGGCCAACACCGGGGAGCTGTTTTTT. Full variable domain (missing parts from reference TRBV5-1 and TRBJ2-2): KAGVTQTPRYLIKTRGQQVTLSCSPISGHRSVSWYQQTPGQGLQFLFEYFSETQRNKGNFPGRFSGRQFSNSRSEMNVSTLELGDSALYLCASSLGPQGANTGELFFGEGSRLTVL.

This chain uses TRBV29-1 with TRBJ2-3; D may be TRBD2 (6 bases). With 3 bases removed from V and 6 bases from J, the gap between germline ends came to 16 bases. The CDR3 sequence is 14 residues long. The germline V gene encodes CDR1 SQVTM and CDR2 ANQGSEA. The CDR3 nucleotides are TGCAGCGTTGATCACGGGGGAAGGTTTGATACGCAGTATTTT. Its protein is CSVDHGGRFDTQYF.

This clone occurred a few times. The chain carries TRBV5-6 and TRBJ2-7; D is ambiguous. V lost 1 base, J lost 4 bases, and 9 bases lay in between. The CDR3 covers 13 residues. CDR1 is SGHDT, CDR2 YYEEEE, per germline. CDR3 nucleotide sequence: TGTGCCAGCAGCTTGTATCAGACTTACGAGCAGTACGTC. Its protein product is CASSLYQTYEQYV.

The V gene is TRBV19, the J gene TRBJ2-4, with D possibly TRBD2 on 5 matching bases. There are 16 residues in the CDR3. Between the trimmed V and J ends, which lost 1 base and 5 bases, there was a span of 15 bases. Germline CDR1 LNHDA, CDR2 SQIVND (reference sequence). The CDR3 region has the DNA TGTGCCAGTAGTATAGGTGCGGCGGGTTTCGAAAACATTCAGTACTTC. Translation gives CASSIGAAGFENIQYF. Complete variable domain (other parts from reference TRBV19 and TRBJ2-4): DGGITQSPKYLFRKEGQNVTLSCEQNLNHDAMYWYRQDPGQGLRLIYYSQIVNDFQKGDIAEGYSVSREKKESFPLTVTSAQKNPTAFYLCASSIGAAGFENIQYFGAGTRLSVL.

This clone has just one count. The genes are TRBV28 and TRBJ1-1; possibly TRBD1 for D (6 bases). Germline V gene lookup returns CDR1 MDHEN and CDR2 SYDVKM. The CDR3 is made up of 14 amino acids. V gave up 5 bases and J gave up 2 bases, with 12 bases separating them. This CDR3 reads CASSHRQANTEAFF. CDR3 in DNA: TGTGCCAGCAGTCACCGACAGGCTAACACTGAAGCTTTCTTT. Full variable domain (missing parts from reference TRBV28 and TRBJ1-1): DVKVTQSSRYLVKRTGEKVFLECVQDMDHENMFWYRQDPGLGLRLIYFSYDVKMKEKGDIPEGYSVSREKKERFSLILESASTNQTSMYLCASSHRQANTEAFFGQGTRLTVV.

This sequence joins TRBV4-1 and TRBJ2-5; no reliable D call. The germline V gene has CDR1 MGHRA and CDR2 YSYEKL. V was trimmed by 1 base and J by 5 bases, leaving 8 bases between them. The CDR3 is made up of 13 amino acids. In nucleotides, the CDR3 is TGCGCCAGCAGCCAAGGGCCCACGGAGACCCAGTACTTC. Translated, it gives CASSQGPTETQYF.

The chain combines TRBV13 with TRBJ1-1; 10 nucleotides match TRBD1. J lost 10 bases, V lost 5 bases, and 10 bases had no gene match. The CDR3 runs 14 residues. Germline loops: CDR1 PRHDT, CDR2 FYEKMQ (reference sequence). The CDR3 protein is CASSQTGTGEGAFF. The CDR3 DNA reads TGTGCCAGCAGCCAGACCGGGACAGGGGAGGGAGCTTTCTTT.

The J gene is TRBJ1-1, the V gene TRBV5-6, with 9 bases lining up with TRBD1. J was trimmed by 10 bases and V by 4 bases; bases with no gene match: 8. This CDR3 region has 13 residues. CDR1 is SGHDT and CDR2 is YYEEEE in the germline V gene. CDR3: CASSRDRVEGAFF. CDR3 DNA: TGTGCCAGCAGCCGGGACAGGGTAGAAGGAGCTTTCTTT.